This T cell receptor beta chain is drawn from a study of blood T cell repertoires in COVID-19. Generated by immunoSEQ multiplex PCR, the TCRdb table keeps only in-frame clones and is missing some. This sample yields approximately 130,000 clones, of which roughly 80% are seen a single time; about 12% belongs to the top ten. The V end was cut by 4 bases, the J end by 4 bases, with 7 bases between. Germline CDR1 is MNHEY and CDR2 is SMNVEV (reference sequence). The CDR3 runs 12 residues. The sequencing input was peripheral blood. The V call is TRBV27, the J call TRBJ1-2; D unclear. This TCR was recovered from a human donor in a cohort sampled during active COVID-19. Written as DNA, the CDR3 is TGTGCCAGCAGTTCGGACTCCTATGGCTACACCTTC. Its translation: CASSSDSYGYTF.